What follows are 7 T cell receptor beta chains derived from one specimen sequenced in a study of PD-1 blockade in classical Hodgkin lymphoma. All patients experienced relapse after autologous stem cell transplantation, and brentuximab vedotin exposure was variable. Method: immunoSEQ multiplex PCR; TCRdb's copy keeps in-frame clones and lacks some. This table has roughly 140,000 clones, about four fifths appearing once. The material was peripheral blood mononuclear cells (PBMCs), obtained before the second cycle of nivolumab. All receptors come from a human donor with classical Hodgkin lymphoma.

The J gene is TRBJ2-5, the V gene TRBV28; the D gene could be TRBD1 or TRBD2 (5 bases each). Trimming removed 1 base from V and 4 bases from J, with 16 bases in between. Germline V CDR1 and CDR2: MDHEN, SYDVKM. CDR3 length: 16 residues. The CDR3 here is CASSLSFLEGTETQYF. The CDR3 DNA sequence: TGTGCCAGCAGTTTATCGTTCCTAGAGGGGACAGAGACCCAGTACTTC.

V gene TRBV7-2 combines with J gene TRBJ1-1, with D unresolved. The CDR3 length is 14 residues. Germline values: CDR1 SGHTA, CDR2 FQGNSA. V was shortened by 5 bases and J by 0 bases, with 10 bases between the two germline ends. CDR3 DNA: TGTGCCAGCAGCAAGACGGGGATGAACACTGAAGCTTTCTTT. The encoded protein is CASSKTGMNTEAFF.

This clone was seen more than once but under ten times. The V and J genes are TRBV6-6 and TRBJ2-3, with unresolved D. The ends were cut back, 6 bases at V and 14 bases at J, with 15 bases in the middle. Germline loops: CDR1 MNHNY, CDR2 SVGAGI (reference sequence). The CDR3 loop spans 11 amino acids. The CDR3 is CASSSHGPGYF. For the CDR3, the DNA is TGTGCCAGCAGCTCCCATGGCCCGGGGTATTTT.

The rearrangement joins TRBV27 to TRBJ2-5; TRBD2 matches at 10 bases. The junction had 6 bases not matched to a gene; V was cut back by 3 bases and J by 14 bases. Germline CDR1 MNHEY, CDR2 SMNVEV (reference sequence). CDR3 length: 12 residues. CDR3 nucleotide sequence: TGTGCCAGCAGTTTGGAACTAGCGGGGAATTACTTC. Residues: CASSLELAGNYF.

The chain carries TRBV6-5 and TRBJ1-5; no clear D gene. CDR1 is MNHEY, CDR2 SVGAGI, per germline. V lost 2 bases and J lost 0, with 8 bases in between. There are 15 residues in the CDR3. The CDR3 is CASSYGRGSNQPQHF. CDR3 in DNA: TGTGCCAGCAGTTACGGTCGGGGTAGCAATCAGCCCCAGCATTTT.

J is TRBJ1-3 and V is TRBV4-1; no reliable D call. The V gene lost 4 bases and the J gene lost 4 bases, with 2 bases spanning the gap. CDR3 size: 11 residues. CDR1 is MGHRA and CDR2 is YSYEKL in the germline V gene. The CDR3 protein is CASSPGNTIYF. In nucleotides, the CDR3 is TGCGCCAGCAGCCCCGGAAACACCATATATTTT.

In this sample, this clone turned up a few times. CDR3 sequence: CASIRQATNYGYTF. CDR3 DNA sequence: TGTGCCAGCATCAGACAGGCTACTAACTATGGCTACACCTTC. The chain recombines TRBV2 with TRBJ1-2; a weak D match, TRBD1 (6 bases). Germline CDR1 and CDR2: SNHLY and FYNNEI. V was pared by 7 bases and J by 0 bases, with 12 bases between. This CDR3 is 14 amino acids long.